The T cell receptor (beta chain) under discussion was sequenced for a study of Tregs in tolerant kidney transplant recipients (dated by TCRdb to about 2019). A note on the overall study: The transplants used related donors along with nonmyeloablative bone marrow transplantation, and in the human trials mixed chimerism was transient. Before combined kidney and bone marrow transplantation, this study identified donor-specific regulatory T cells using TCRbeta sequencing and then followed those same cells after transplant.

The paper as a whole reports these results and caveats: Because the study included only a small number of patients, the results must be confirmed in larger populations and under other immunosuppression protocols. PCR primers changed over time for some patients, so nucleotide-level comparison across those patients' samples was not possible. The most biologically relevant and donor-specific TCRbeta repertoire appeared to be identified by expanding Tregs with activated donor B cells. In tolerant patients, the expansion of donor-specific Tregs was greater than global Treg expansion, suggesting that the expansion was antigen-driven rather than nonspecific. Although technical replication error seemed to be minimal, the question of biological reproducibility was not addressed directly.

In the case of this clone: Its antigen remains unidentified. No qualities accompany the bases; no much larger clone lies one base away.

For TCRbeta CDR3 sequencing, genomic DNA from the sorted cells was extracted using the QIAGEN DNeasy Blood and Tissue Kit. High-throughput TCRbeta CDR3 sequencing, which included PCR amplification with bias correction and internal controls, was done commercially through immunoSEQ. From the authors' description of their analysis: Unique productive TCRbeta sequences were defined by CDR3 nucleotide sequence where primers matched, otherwise by CDR3 amino acid sequence with Vbeta and Jbeta genes. As a correction for sorting error, sequences shared between sorted populations at a frequency ratio of 2:1 or less were discarded, and the remaining shared sequences were assigned to the higher population. A sequence was defined as donor-reactive if the sequence was expanded at least 5-fold in CFSE-low cells compared with unstimulated cells and had a frequency of at least 0.01% in CFSE-low cells. Jensen-Shannon divergence calculated on the top 100 TCRbeta sequences ranked by frequency was used to measure repertoire divergence. For samples with multiple sequencing runs, sorting error was corrected in each run separately before the runs were combined. TCRdb provides this immuneACCESS table in a form limited to in-frame rearrangements. Some clones are lacking; in checked studies, under half of them reflect an unresolved V gene, and why the rest are absent is not known. The V and J calls and clone size come from that table; D and trimming were worked out from the DNA. In all, the sample holds 50,000 to 80,000 clones, and more than 95% of those were seen once. Around 0.34% of the sample belongs to the ten largest clones.

The sample's time point label, decoded: blood sample drawn before combined kidney and bone marrow transplant. Thawed PBMCs were FACS-sorted into unstimulated Tregs (CD4+CD25+CD127-), CD4+ non-Tregs (CD4+CD25-), CD4 cells and CD8 cells. Prior to Treg sorting, thawed PBMCs were rested overnight at 37 degrees C with 200 IU/ml IL-2. The patients were a handful of recipients of combined kidney and bone marrow transplants from the ITN036ST trial, and samples were available only for these trial subjects. Healthy control blood was processed to PBMCs with a Ficoll density gradient and then cryopreserved, whereas patient PBMCs were collected both before and after transplant. According to the germline V gene (reference sequence), CDR1 reads GTSNPN and CDR2 reads SVGIG. Including cysteine and phenylalanine, the CDR3 has 14 amino acids. The kept DNA is CDR3 alone, 42 bases in frame from the first base. Trimming at the junction amounts to 1 base on V and 7 bases on J, and the germline ends lie 11 bases apart.

Material: Tregs from blood, obtained before the transplant. This receptor was identified in a human donor who received a combined kidney and bone marrow transplant. The sequence joins TRBV30 to TRBJ1-6; TRBD1 is a weak D gene call, 6 bases matching. The CDR3 has the sequence CAWSGSRGNSPLHF. The DNA reads as follows: TGTGCCTGGAGTGGATCCAGGGGAAATTCACCCCTCCACTTT.